The rows below give T cell receptor beta chains drawn from one sample of a study of cytotoxic CD8 clonotypes in ibrutinib-treated CLL. The method was immunoSEQ multiplex PCR; TCRdb's version includes in-frame clones alone and lacks a portion of them. The sample has hundreds of thousands of clones; approximately 79% are singletons. This specimen consisted of PBMCs, obtained after 12 months of ibrutinib treatment. The receptors here all came from a human donor with chronic lymphocytic leukemia. Each CDR3 is given with its conserved first and last residue. The D gene is left open where the match is weak. Size tells how often a clone was seen (once, few, many) or the class of an expanded clone, and some rows leave it out.

j_gene	d_gene	v_gene	abundance	CDR3aa	CDR3nt
TRBJ1-6	TRBD1	TRBV4-1	few	CASSQDGTAYGGSPLHF	TGCGCCAGCAGCCAAGACGGGACAGCTTACGGTGGTTCACCCCTCCACTTT
TRBJ1-2	NA	TRBV5-1	NA	CASSSLLLTGSDNYGYTF	TGCGCCAGCAGCTCCCTTTTGTTAACAGGATCGGACAACTATGGCTACACCTTC
TRBJ2-2	NA	TRBV29-1	NA	CSYLENTGELFF	TGCAGCTATTTAGAGAACACCGGGGAGCTGTTTTTT
TRBJ2-2	NA	TRBV18	NA	CASSPPSTGELFF	TGTGCCAGCTCACCCCCTTCTACCGGGGAGCTGTTTTTT
TRBJ2-1	NA	TRBV5-1	NA	CASSLDPSSNEQFF	TGCGCCAGCAGCTTGGATCCTAGCAGCAATGAGCAGTTCTTC
TRBJ2-1	TRBD2	TRBV10-3	NA	CAISPVREGRYNEQFF	TGTGCCATCAGTCCAGTGCGGGAGGGCCGATACAATGAGCAGTTCTTC
TRBJ2-2	NA	TRBV15	NA	CATHTMAIGTGELFF	TGTGCCACCCACACTATGGCCATCGGCACCGGGGAGCTGTTTTTT
TRBJ1-5	NA	TRBV7-9	NA	CASSSIQGHQPQHF	TGTGCCAGCAGCTCCATACAGGGTCATCAGCCCCAGCATTTT
TRBJ1-2	NA	TRBV5-5	NA	CASSFDGLTPNYGYTF	TGTGCCAGCAGCTTCGACGGCTTGACCCCTAACTATGGCTACACCTTC
TRBJ2-2	TRBD2	TRBV19	NA	CASSPLAGGGTGELFF	TGTGCCAGTAGTCCCTTAGCGGGAGGGGGCACCGGGGAGCTGTTTTTT
TRBJ2-1	TRBD2	TRBV27	NA	CASTTGGGDSYNEQFF	TGTGCCAGCACCACCGGGGGGGGAGACTCCTACAATGAGCAGTTCTTC
TRBJ1-4	NA	TRBV4-1	NA	CASSQEGRQDNEKLFF	TGCGCCAGCAGCCAAGAAGGAAGACAGGATAATGAAAAACTGTTTTTT
TRBJ2-2	NA	TRBV19	NA	CASASPNTGELFF	TGTGCCAGTGCCTCACCGAACACCGGGGAGCTGTTTTTT
TRBJ2-7	NA	TRBV9	NA	CASSVELAKGEQYF	TGTGCCAGCAGCGTAGAGCTAGCGAAGGGCGAGCAGTACTTC
TRBJ2-1	TRBD2	TRBV29-1	NA	CSVEDGLAGHQFF	TGCAGCGTTGAAGACGGACTAGCGGGGCACCAGTTCTTC
TRBJ1-6	NA	TRBV6-5	NA	CASSMTENSPLHF	TGTGCCAGCAGCATGACAGAGAATTCACCCCTCCACTTT
TRBJ2-2	TRBD1	TRBV11-3	NA	CASSSGQGGAGELFF	TGTGCCAGCAGCTCCGGACAGGGTGGGGCCGGGGAGCTGTTTTTT
TRBJ2-2	NA	TRBV7-7	NA	CASSPLATGELFF	TGTGCTAGCAGCCCCCTAGCCACCGGGGAGCTGTTTTTT
TRBJ2-5	NA	TRBV18	NA	CASSPPATPETQYF	TGTGCCAGCTCACCACCGGCGACCCCCGAGACCCAGTACTTC
TRBJ1-1	TRBD1	TRBV7-9	NA	CASRRQGGTEAFF	TGTGCCAGCAGAAGACAGGGTGGCACTGAAGCTTTCTTT
TRBJ2-1	TRBD2	TRBV9	NA	CASSVDAGTSGGQYNEQFF	TGTGCCAGCAGCGTTGATGCCGGGACTAGCGGGGGGCAATACAATGAGCAGTTCTTC
TRBJ2-7	NA	TRBV27	NA	CASSLGRGEQYF	TGTGCCAGCAGTTTAGGCAGGGGCGAGCAGTACTTC
TRBJ2-3	TRBD2	TRBV28	few	CASSSGLATDTQYF	TGTGCCAGCAGTTCCGGACTAGCAACAGATACGCAGTATTTT
TRBJ1-1	NA	TRBV4-1	NA	CASSQVFPRQAKNTEAFF	TGCGCCAGCAGCCAAGTGTTCCCTCGACAGGCGAAGAACACTGAAGCTTTCTTT
TRBJ2-7	NA	TRBV7-9	once	CASSSPPWAYEQYF	TGTGCCAGCAGCTCCCCCCCGTGGGCCTACGAGCAGTACTTC
TRBJ2-7	NA	TRBV11-1	NA	CASSLGGITYEQYF	TGTGCCAGCAGCTTAGGAGGGATCACCTACGAGCAGTACTTC
TRBJ1-4	NA	TRBV18	NA	CASSSKAEGEKLFF	TGTGCCAGCTCCTCGAAGGCGGAGGGTGAAAAACTGTTTTTT
TRBJ2-3	TRBD2	TRBV15	NA	CATSASFTVAGSTDTQYF	TGTGCCACCAGCGCTTCTTTTACGGTAGCGGGGAGCACAGATACGCAGTATTTT
TRBJ1-5	TRBD1	TRBV7-6	NA	CASSLGQALSNQPQHF	TGTGCCAGCAGCTTGGGACAGGCACTTAGCAATCAGCCCCAGCATTTT
TRBJ2-5	NA	TRBV5-4	NA	CASSRRGETQYF	TGTGCCAGCAGCCGACGGGGAGAGACCCAGTACTTC
TRBJ2-7	NA	TRBV29-1	NA	CSVGESRVYEQYF	TGCAGCGTTGGGGAGAGCCGGGTCTACGAGCAGTACTTC
TRBJ2-2	TRBD1	TRBV5-1	NA	CASSRTGHDGELFF	TGCGCCAGCAGCCGGACAGGGCATGACGGGGAGCTGTTTTTT
TRBJ1-1	NA	TRBV10-1	once	CASRLQEGTEAFF	TGCGCCAGCAGACTCCAGGAAGGCACTGAAGCTTTCTTT
TRBJ2-7	NA	TRBV27	NA	CASSWGSQQYF	TGTGCCAGCAGTTGGGGATCTCAGCAGTACTTC
TRBJ1-1	NA	TRBV18	few	CASRTSTGDTEAFF	TGTGCCAGCCGTACCTCCACCGGGGACACTGAAGCTTTCTTT
TRBJ2-7	NA	TRBV6-6	NA	CASSLTGSYEQYF	TGTGCCAGCAGTTTAACAGGGAGCTACGAGCAGTACTTC
TRBJ1-1	NA	TRBV19	NA	CASKGQQNTEAFF	TGTGCCAGTAAGGGCCAGCAAAACACTGAAGCTTTCTTT
TRBJ1-3	NA	TRBV4-1	NA	CASRAMGRTAGNTIYF	TGCGCCAGCAGGGCCATGGGCAGGACGGCTGGAAACACCATATATTTT
TRBJ1-5	NA	TRBV27	NA	CASSSVPPGPEQGWEGPQHF	TGTGCCAGCAGTTCCGTCCCCCCGGGACCCGAGCAAGGGTGGGAAGGGCCCCAGCATTTT
TRBJ2-2	NA	TRBV5-8	NA	CASSLIPSTGELFF	TGTGCCAGCAGCTTGATCCCTAGCACCGGGGAGCTGTTTTTT
TRBJ2-1	TRBD1	TRBV5-1	NA	CASSLTGTGYYNEQFF	TGCGCCAGCAGCCTGACCGGGACAGGGTACTACAATGAGCAGTTCTTC
TRBJ2-2	TRBD2	TRBV7-8	few	CASSSPRGGTGELFF	TGTGCCAGCAGCTCCCCCCGGGGGGGCACCGGGGAGCTGTTTTTT
TRBJ2-1	TRBD1	TRBV5-4	NA	CASSLQGQSYNEQFF	TGTGCCAGCAGCTTGCAGGGACAGTCTTACAATGAGCAGTTCTTC
TRBJ1-6	NA	TRBV28	NA	CASSLEGVNSPLHF	TGTGCCAGCAGTTTAGAAGGGGTTAATTCACCCCTCCACTTT
TRBJ2-3	NA	TRBV6-5	NA	CASSRDSPKEDTQYF	TGTGCCAGCAGTAGGGACTCCCCCAAAGAAGATACGCAGTATTTT
TRBJ2-7	TRBD1	TRBV7-6	NA	CASSLERDRQPYF	TGTGCCAGCAGCTTGGAAAGGGACAGGCAGCCATACTTC
TRBJ2-6	NA	TRBV7-9	NA	CASSSPSLTSGANVLTF	TGTGCCAGCAGCTCACCTTCTCTAACTTCTGGGGCCAACGTCCTGACTTTC
TRBJ1-1	TRBD1	TRBV28	NA	CASILPGGYTEAFF	TGTGCCAGCATTCTACCAGGGGGCTACACTGAAGCTTTCTTT
TRBJ2-7	NA	TRBV13	NA	CASSPYEPHEQYF	TGTGCCAGCAGCCCATATGAACCGCACGAGCAGTACTTC
TRBJ1-5	NA	TRBV18	NA	CASSRFNQPQHF	TGTGCCAGCTCCCGGTTTAATCAGCCCCAGCATTTT
TRBJ2-7	NA	TRBV21-1	NA	CASSAQRSEQYF	TGTGCCAGCAGCGCTCAGAGAAGCGAGCAGTACTTC
TRBJ1-4	NA	TRBV9	NA	CASSPQQRGGRNEKLFF	TGTGCCAGCAGCCCCCAACAGAGGGGGGGTAGGAATGAAAAACTGTTTTTT
TRBJ2-2	TRBD1	TRBV28	NA	CASSEGTGGILVF	TGTGCCAGCAGTGAGGGGACAGGGGGTATTTTAGTTTTT
TRBJ2-7	NA	TRBV30	NA	CAWSRLQGNNEQYF	TGTGCCTGGAGTAGATTACAGGGAAATAACGAGCAGTACTTC